This TCR beta chain emerged from a study of neurological immune-mediated disorders. Study outcomes and limitations: When grouped phylogenetically, the repertoires of 18 of the 34 multiple sclerosis patients fell together in one related-CDR3 cluster, which is a possible signature. As far as clinical or MRI features were concerned, none was associated with the multiple sclerosis repertoire cluster.

Germline CDR1 SGHVS, CDR2 FNYEAQ. The V and J ends lost 0 bases and 4 bases respectively, with 9 bases between them. This CDR3 has 14 residues. This clonotype was seen ten or more times. What it recognizes is unknown. Synthesis of cDNA was carried out by template-switch 5'RACE. The reaction used 10-nucleotide random UMIs. Each sequencing run yielded over 170 million TCR-beta sequences from 15-18 subjects. TCRdb reprocessed the 5' RACE reads via MiXCR and lists one record per CDR3 protein. Of approximately 66,000 distinct CDR3 sequences listed, almost 3.5% are singletons. The TCR sequence derives from a man aged 40-55 years with multiple sclerosis. The specimen was PBMCs. V is TRBV7-6 and J is TRBJ1-1, with D possibly TRBD1 on 6 matching bases. Written as DNA, the CDR3 is TGTGCCAGCAGCTTAGCGGCAGGGGCCACTGAAGCTTTCTTT. Encoded protein: CASSLAAGATEAFF.